This T cell receptor beta chain stems from a study of vaccination effects on CD4 cells after COVID-19. The study's findings and limits: Long after vaccination, the clones induced by infection and by vaccine shrank markedly in size.

This table comes from immunoSEQ multiplex PCR, and its TCRdb copy is limited to in-frame clones, with some not included. The sample has 60,000 to 65,000 clones; about 71% are singletons. The CDR3 contains 11 residues. The germline V gene encodes CDR1 MNHNS and CDR2 SASEGT. Between the trimmed V and J ends, which lost 5 bases and 8 bases, there was a span of 6 bases. Antigen-specific CD4+ T cells were expanded with viral peptide pools in the ViraFEST assay before sequencing. At the end of less than 12 days of culture, CD4+ T cells were isolated. Recipients of the vaccine had no prior SARS-CoV-2 infection and negative nucleocapsid antibodies. It was with around 10 IU/ml IL-2 and roughly 9.2 ug/ml peptides that some 1.8 million PBMC per well were cultured. At days 3 and 7, half of the medium was exchanged for IL-2 medium. This clone showed up just a few times. Antigen unknown.

The clonotype was recovered from a human donor who received a COVID-19 vaccine. The gene calls are TRBV6-1 and TRBJ1-4; D gene uncertain. This specimen was CD4+ T cells from PBMCs cultured with HCoV-OC43 spike peptides, taken before COVID-19 vaccination. Subset in this sample: HCoV-OC43 spike overlapping peptide pool stimulation. CDR3 amino acids: CASSLREKLFF. CDR3 nucleotide sequence: TGTGCCAGCAGTTTAAGAGAAAAACTGTTTTTT.